The next 2 T cell receptor beta chains were all read from a single sample in a study of graft-versus-host responses after intestinal transplantation. The starting material, graft tissue, was processed to release intraepithelial and lamina propria lymphocytes. Measured with immunoSEQ multiplex PCR; TCRdb has only the in-frame clones, and not every one. The sample yields 50,000 to 75,000 clones, around 90% seen once. Sequencing used ileum tissue, obtained around 350 days after transplant. These TCRs come from a human patient who received an intestinal transplant, so some T cells may come from the graft donor.

V gene TRBV9 combines with J gene TRBJ1-3; 7 positions agree with TRBD1. The V gene end was trimmed by 5 bases and the J gene end by 0 bases; junction bases not matched to a gene: 2. The CDR3 is 14 amino acids. Germline CDR1 reads SGDLS; CDR2 reads YYNGEE. The CDR3 here is CASRGQSSGNTIYF. DNA for the CDR3: TGTGCCAGCAGGGGACAGAGCTCTGGAAACACCATATATTTT.

This chain links TRBV15 with TRBJ1-1; D ambiguous. Germline CDR1 LNHNV, CDR2 YYDKDF (reference sequence). This CDR3 region has 15 residues. Trimming removed 3 bases at V and 0 bases at J, with 11 bases between. CDR3 sequence reads: CATSSPQIMNTEAFF. The DNA of the CDR3 is TGTGCCACCAGCAGCCCACAGATCATGAACACTGAAGCTTTCTTT.